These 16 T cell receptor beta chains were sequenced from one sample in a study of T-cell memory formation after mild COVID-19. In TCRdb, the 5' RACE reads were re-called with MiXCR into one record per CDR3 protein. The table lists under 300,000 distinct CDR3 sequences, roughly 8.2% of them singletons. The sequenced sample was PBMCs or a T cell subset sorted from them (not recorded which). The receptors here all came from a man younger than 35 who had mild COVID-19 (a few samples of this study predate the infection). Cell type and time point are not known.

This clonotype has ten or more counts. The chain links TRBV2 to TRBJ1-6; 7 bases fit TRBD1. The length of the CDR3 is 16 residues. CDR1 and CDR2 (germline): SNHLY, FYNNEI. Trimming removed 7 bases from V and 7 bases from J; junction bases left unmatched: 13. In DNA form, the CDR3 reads TGTGCCAGCACCAATACCTTGGACAGGAAAAATTCACCCCTCCACTTT. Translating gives CASTNTLDRKNSPLHF.

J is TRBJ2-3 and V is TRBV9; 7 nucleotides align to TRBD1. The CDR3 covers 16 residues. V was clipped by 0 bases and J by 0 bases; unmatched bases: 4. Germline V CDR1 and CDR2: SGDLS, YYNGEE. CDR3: CASSVVGGQSTDTQYF. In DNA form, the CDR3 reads TGTGCCAGCAGCGTAGTAGGGGGCCAGAGCACAGATACGCAGTATTTT.

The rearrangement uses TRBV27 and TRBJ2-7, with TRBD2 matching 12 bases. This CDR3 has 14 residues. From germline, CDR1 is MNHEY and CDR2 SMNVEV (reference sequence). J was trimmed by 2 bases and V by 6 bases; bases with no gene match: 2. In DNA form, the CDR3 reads TGTGCCAGCAGACTAGCGGGGGGTACCTACGAGCAGTACTTC. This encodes CASRLAGGTYEQYF.

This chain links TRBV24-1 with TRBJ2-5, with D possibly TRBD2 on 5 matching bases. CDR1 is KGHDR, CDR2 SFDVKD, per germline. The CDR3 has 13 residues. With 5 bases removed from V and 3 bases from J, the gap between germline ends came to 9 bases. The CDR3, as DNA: TGTGCCACCAGTGGTGCGGGTGAAGAGACCCAGTACTTC. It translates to CATSGAGEETQYF.

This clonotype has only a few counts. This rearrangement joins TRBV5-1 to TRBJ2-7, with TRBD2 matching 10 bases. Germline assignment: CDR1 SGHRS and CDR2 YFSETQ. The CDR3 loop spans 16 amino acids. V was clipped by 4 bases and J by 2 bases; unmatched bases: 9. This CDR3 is CASSITGTSAAYEQYF. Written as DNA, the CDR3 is TGCGCCAGCAGCATAACGGGGACTAGCGCAGCCTACGAGCAGTACTTC.

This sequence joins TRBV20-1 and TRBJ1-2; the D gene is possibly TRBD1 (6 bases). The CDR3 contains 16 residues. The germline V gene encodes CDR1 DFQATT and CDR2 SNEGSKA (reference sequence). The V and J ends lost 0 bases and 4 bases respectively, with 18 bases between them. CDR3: CSARDPGTRGLYGYTF. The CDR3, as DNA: TGCAGTGCTAGAGATCCCGGGACAAGGGGACTCTATGGCTACACCTTC.

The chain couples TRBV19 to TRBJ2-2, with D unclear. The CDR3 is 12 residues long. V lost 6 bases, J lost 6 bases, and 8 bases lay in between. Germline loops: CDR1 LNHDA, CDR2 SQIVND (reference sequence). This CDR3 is CASRSQPGELFF. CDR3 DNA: TGTGCCAGTAGGTCTCAGCCCGGGGAGCTGTTTTTT.

CDR3 loop: CASWDRGGGYTF. The CDR3 DNA reads as TGCGCCAGCTGGGACAGGGGAGGCGGCTACACCTTC. The chain uses TRBV10-1 and TRBJ1-2; 10 nucleotides align to TRBD1. CDR3 length: 12 amino acids. Germline V gene lookup returns CDR1 WNHNN and CDR2 SYGVQD (reference sequence). Trimming cost V 8 bases and J 8 bases; bases outside gene matches: 5.

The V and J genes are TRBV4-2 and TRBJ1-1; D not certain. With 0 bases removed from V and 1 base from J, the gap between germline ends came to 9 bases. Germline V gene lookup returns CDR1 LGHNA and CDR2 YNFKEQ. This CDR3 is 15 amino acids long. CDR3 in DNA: TGTGCCAGCAGCCAAGATCAGAACCCGAACACTGAAGCTTTCTTT. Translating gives CASSQDQNPNTEAFF.

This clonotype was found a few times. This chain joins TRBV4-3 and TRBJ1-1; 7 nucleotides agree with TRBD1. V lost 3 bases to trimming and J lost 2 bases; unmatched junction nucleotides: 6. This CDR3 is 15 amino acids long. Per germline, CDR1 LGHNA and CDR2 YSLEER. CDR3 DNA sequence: TGCGCCAGCAGCCACCAGACAGGGCTAAACACTGAAGCTTTCTTT. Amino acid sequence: CASSHQTGLNTEAFF.

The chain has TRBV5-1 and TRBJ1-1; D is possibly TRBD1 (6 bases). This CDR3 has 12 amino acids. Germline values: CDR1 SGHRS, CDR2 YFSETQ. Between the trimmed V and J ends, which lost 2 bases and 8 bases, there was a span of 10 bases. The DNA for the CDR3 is TGCGCCAGCAGCTTAAACAGGGAAGAAGCTTTCTTT. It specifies CASSLNREEAFF. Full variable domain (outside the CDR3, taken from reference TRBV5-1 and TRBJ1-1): KAGVTQTPRYLIKTRGQQVTLSCSPISGHRSVSWYQQTPGQGLQFLFEYFSETQRNKGNFPGRFSGRQFSNSRSEMNVSTLELGDSALYLCASSLNREEAFFGQGTRLTVV.

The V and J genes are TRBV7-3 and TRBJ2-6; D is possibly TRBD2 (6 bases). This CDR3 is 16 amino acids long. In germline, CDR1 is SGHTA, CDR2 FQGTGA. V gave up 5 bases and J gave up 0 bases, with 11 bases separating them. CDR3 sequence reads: CASSVGTRSGANVLTF. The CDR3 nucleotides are TGTGCCAGCAGCGTAGGGACTCGCTCTGGGGCCAACGTCCTGACTTTC.

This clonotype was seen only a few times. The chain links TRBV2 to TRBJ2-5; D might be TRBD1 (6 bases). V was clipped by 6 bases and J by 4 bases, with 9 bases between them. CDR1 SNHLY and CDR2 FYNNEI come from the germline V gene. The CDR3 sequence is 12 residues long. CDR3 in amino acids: CASRTDRETQYF. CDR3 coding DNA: TGTGCCAGCAGAACGGACAGAGAGACCCAGTACTTC.

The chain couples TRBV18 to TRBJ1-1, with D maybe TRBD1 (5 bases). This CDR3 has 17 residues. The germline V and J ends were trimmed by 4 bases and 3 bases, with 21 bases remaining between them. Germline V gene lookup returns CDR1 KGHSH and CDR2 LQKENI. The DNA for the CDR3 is TGTGCCAGCTCACGTTTGTCAGGGACCGGAAGAGACACTGAAGCTTTCTTT. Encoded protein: CASSRLSGTGRDTEAFF.

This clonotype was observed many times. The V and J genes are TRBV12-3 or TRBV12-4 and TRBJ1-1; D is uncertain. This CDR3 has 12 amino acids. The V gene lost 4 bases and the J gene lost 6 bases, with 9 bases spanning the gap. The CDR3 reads CASSSSGPEAFF. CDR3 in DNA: TGTGCCAGCAGTTCATCTGGTCCTGAAGCTTTCTTT.

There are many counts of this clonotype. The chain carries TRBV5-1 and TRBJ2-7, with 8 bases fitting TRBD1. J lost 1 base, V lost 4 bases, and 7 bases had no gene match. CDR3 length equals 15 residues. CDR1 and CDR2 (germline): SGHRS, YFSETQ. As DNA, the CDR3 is TGCGCCAGCAGCCGAACAGGGGGGAATTCCTACGAGCAGTACTTC. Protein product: CASSRTGGNSYEQYF. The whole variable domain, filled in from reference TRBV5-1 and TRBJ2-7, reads KAGVTQTPRYLIKTRGQQVTLSCSPISGHRSVSWYQQTPGQGLQFLFEYFSETQRNKGNFPGRFSGRQFSNSRSEMNVSTLELGDSALYLCASSRTGGNSYEQYFGPGTRLTVT.